This TCR beta chain derives from a study of cytomegalovirus exposure and HLA in healthy donors (dated by TCRdb to between 2016 and 2019). Broadly, across the study: According to an earlier analysis of several hundred of the donors, 150 million to 200 million T cells yielded 117 million unique TCR beta sequences and about 280 Gb of sequence data. An early release covering just under 650 HLA-typed donors comprised about 300 gigabases of sequencing data and around 80 million unique TCR sequences. Of the 350 to 400 genotyped donors, 65% to 90% fell in the genetic ancestry cluster associated with self-reported Caucasian donors. The study aimed to test whether cataloging public T cell receptors could reveal signatures of past pathogen exposure. Using immunosequencing, the study profiled T cell repertoires from fewer than 850 subjects and related those repertoires to cytomegalovirus serostatus. Along with the approximately 620-subject first cohort, a separate validation cohort of roughly 110 different subjects was used. To predict cytomegalovirus infection status, the study combined high-throughput TCR immunosequencing, statistical association of individual TCRs with disease status, and machine learning. A later analysis re-examined previously published TCR beta repertoires from more than 650 donors and added high-resolution HLA genotyping to investigate patterns of TCR occurrence. Rather than drawing on any new phenotypic data, the later analysis identified candidate immune exposures from TCR beta sequences and the way those sequences occurred across donors. In an earlier analysis of over 550 of the donors, high-throughput TCR beta sequencing was used to judge whether each TCR beta V gene segment behaved as functional or pseudogenic. Donor age, sex, ethnicity and CMV serostatus were compiled together with the repertoire data. A later genetic analysis used genome-wide SNP genotypes for about 65% of the 666 donors, treating that subset as a discovery cohort. Every repertoire in the discovery cohort had been generated on one and the same sequencing platform. HLA typing covered class I and class II loci at four-digit resolution. The number of donors typed differed by locus, with roughly 620-630 for A, B, C, DRB1 and DQB1, around 520 for DQA1, 600 to 610 for DPA1, and some 440 for DPB1. Four to six DR-DQ haplotypes were handled as single units for association and clustering, since linkage in the cohort was strong. Among about 400 genotyped donors of the cohort, an average of roughly 230,000 unique TCR beta nucleotide sequences was sequenced per donor, of which roughly 18% were non-productive.

As to this clone: Its target antigen remains unknown. No clone much larger than this one lies a single base away; base qualities are absent.

The library was generated by the immunoSEQ multiplex PCR assay. For the multiplex PCR, a mixture combining 60 forward primers for TCR Vbeta segments and 13 reverse primers for TCR Jbeta segments was used. The CDR3 region of rearranged TCR beta genes was amplified from genomic DNA with a multiplex PCR assay. Amplified TCR beta libraries were sequenced as 87-base-pair reads on the Illumina HiSeq System. Turning to the authors' computational methods: In a later analysis, around 80 million unique TCR beta chains were counted across the roughly 610 repertoires, and about 10 million of these chains were shared by at least two donors. To remove PCR and sequencing errors, raw reads were error-corrected and collapsed into unique sequences using a nearest-neighbor algorithm that merged closely related sequences. To assign V, D and J gene segments, CDR3 sequences were aligned to IMGT reference sequences. For a sequence to be retained, a match of at least six nucleotides was required to both a V gene segment and a J gene segment. A rearrangement was called productive if the CDR3 had no stop codons and remained in frame with V and J, and every other rearrangement was called non-productive. Following IMGT convention, CDR3 was defined as the stretch from the second conserved V-encoded cysteine up to the conserved J-encoded phenylalanine. In an earlier analysis of 500 to 650 of the donors, sequences lacking an unambiguous match to a single V gene segment were excluded. In an earlier analysis of approximately 590 of the donors, a V segment was called functional when productive rearrangements were above 56.7%, and segregating when the standard deviation between donors exceeded 5%. A statistical classification framework was built for diagnosing cytomegalovirus status from the catalog of TCR beta chain sequences. In a later analysis, TCR nucleotide sequences were compared against IMGT/GENE-DB human TR gene sequences so that V and J genes could be assigned. In a later analysis, CDR3 sequences and most-parsimonious VDJ recombination scenarios were assigned using the TCRdist pipeline. In a later analysis, every TCR beta chain was defined by the combination of its CDR3 amino acid sequence and its V-gene family, and reads without a unique V-gene family were dropped. A later analysis removed 500 to 650 highly shared, low-generation-probability nucleotide sequences to deal with suspected cross-contamination and a sequencing artifact. For each public chain, a later analysis derived a clonal expansion index from normalized ranks of inferred template counts within each repertoire. Generation probabilities in a later analysis came from a VDJ recombination model fitted to out-of-frame rearrangements, and those results were checked against IGoR. Hypergeometric tests were used in a later analysis to score TCR-TCR, TCR-HLA and TCR-CMV co-occurrence, with a repertoire-size bias correction applied to the TCR pairs. A later analysis estimated false discovery rates by permuting HLA or CMV assignments 20 times. In a later analysis, co-occurring TCRs were grouped using DBSCAN, with TCRdist sequence similarity added in when clustering inside HLA-allele-positive subsets. Co-occurrence clustering excluded repertoires with fewer than 30,000 or more than 120,000 public chains, plus five with anomalous nucleotide sharing. Drawn from immuneACCESS, this table holds only the in-frame rearrangements with V and J called that TCRdb kept. Clones are partly lost; checked studies trace under half to an unresolved V gene and leave the rest unexplained. The V and J calls and clone size were taken over from that table, and D and trimming were inferred from the DNA. In all, the sample holds fewer than 250,000 clones, and around 82% of those were seen once. The top ten clones comprise less than 2% of the sample.

The paper's findings and limits, for the study overall: The study listed 150 to 200 TCR beta chains as associated with cytomegalovirus. CMV serostatus was the only immune exposure information available for the cohort. A further reported finding was that TCR beta sequences accurately predicted the HLA-A and HLA-B alleles for most subjects in the first cohort. An association between a missense DCLRE1C variant and V-gene and J-gene trimming of TCR beta chains was found in a later genetic analysis and replicated in an independent cohort. Presence/absence analyses assumed roughly uniform sequencing depth across donors, an assumption that may not hold. Because the 87-base-pair reads could not distinguish some IMGT-functional V segments, including TRBV6-2 and TRBV6-3, those segments were excluded. It was suggested by the authors that the approach could potentially be generalized to other disease states and immunological phenotypes. The sequencing pipeline was judged likely to have produced a cluster of highly shared sequence variants as a technical artifact. Linkage disequilibrium might explain the correlated functional status among segregating V segments, but an unknown experimental factor could not be excluded. This cohort had only TCR beta chains sequenced, and the lack of alpha or paired-chain data limited which features could be detected. In a later analysis, HLA-associated TCR beta chains showed more clonal expansion and lower generation probabilities than non-associated chains that were equally common. Assigning TCR associations to individual alleles was difficult when HLA alleles, especially DR and DQ, strongly co-occurred. In an earlier analysis of approximately 590 of the donors, most TCR beta V segments appeared in productive rearrangements about 90% or about 30% of the time, broadly matching IMGT annotations. In a later analysis, most CMV-associated TCR beta chains were found to appear HLA-restricted, with HLA associations seemingly driven largely by CMV exposure. Because some donors lacked HLA typing at each locus, the association tests relied only on the typed subset. The classifier was reported to diagnose cytomegalovirus status with high specificity and sensitivity in both the original cohort and the validation cohort. At a false discovery rate of 0.05, a later analysis linked about 17,000 TCR beta sequences to specific HLA alleles. Because counts were too low, roughly 17 rarely observed V segments, including chromosome 9 orphons, were left out of the earlier analysis of over 550 of the donors. A later analysis reported that several top co-occurrence clusters appeared linked to parvovirus B19, influenza, CMV and Epstein-Barr virus. A later genetic analysis reported fewer N-insertions in productive TCRs among donors in an Asian-associated ancestry cluster than the roughly 650-donor mean. A later analysis found that TCR association rates varied across HLA loci, with DRB1 alleles showing the most associated TCRs and HLA-C alleles the fewest. Most TCR sequences were observed very rarely across donors, whereas some public TCRs were present in many individuals. In vitro tests confirmed that a few of the cytomegalovirus-associated TCR beta chains recognize cytomegalovirus antigens.

The cohort consisted of 650 to 850 healthy bone marrow donors. At the time of sampling, every cohort member was nominally healthy, though immune exposures that went unrecorded were likely present. The donor was CMV seronegative and belonged to the group of under 400 seronegative cohort members. Each donor provided a peripheral blood sample, and peripheral blood mononuclear cells were used for TCR beta sequencing. The Qiagen DNeasy Blood Extraction Kit was used to extract genomic DNA from the blood cell samples. The CDR3 has 14 amino acids, counting the end cysteine and phenylalanine. The retained sequence is limited to the CDR3, 42 bases, with the frame set at the first base. Cut back by 0 bases and 8 bases, the V and J ends lie 10 bases apart. CDR1 is given as MNHEY and CDR2 as SVGAGI, both from the germline V gene.

This TCR derives from a man younger than 35 in good health and CMV-seronegative. The sequenced sample was PBMCs. The chain is encoded by TRBV6-5 joined to TRBJ1-4; 5 matching bases give a weak D call of TRBD1. CDR3 region: CASSYSRRDEKLFF. The nucleotide sequence is given as TGTGCCAGCAGTTACTCGAGGAGGGACGAAAAACTGTTTTTT.